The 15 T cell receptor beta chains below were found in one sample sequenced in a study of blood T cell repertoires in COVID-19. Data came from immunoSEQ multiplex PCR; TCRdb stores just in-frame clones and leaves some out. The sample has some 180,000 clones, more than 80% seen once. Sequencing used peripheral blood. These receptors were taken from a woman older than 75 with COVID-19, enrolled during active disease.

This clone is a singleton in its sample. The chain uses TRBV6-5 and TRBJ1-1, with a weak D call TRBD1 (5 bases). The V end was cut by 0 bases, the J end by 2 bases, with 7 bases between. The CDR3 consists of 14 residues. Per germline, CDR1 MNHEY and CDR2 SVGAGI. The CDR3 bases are TGTGCCAGCAGTTACTCGCAGGGAAACACTGAAGCTTTCTTT. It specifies CASSYSQGNTEAFF.

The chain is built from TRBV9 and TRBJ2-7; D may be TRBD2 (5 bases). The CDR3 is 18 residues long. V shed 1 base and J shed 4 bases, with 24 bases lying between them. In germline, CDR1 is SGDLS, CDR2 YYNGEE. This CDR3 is CASSVSPLGEPIQYEQYF. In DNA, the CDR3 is TGTGCCAGCAGCGTATCCCCTCTCGGGGAGCCGATCCAGTACGAGCAGTACTTC.

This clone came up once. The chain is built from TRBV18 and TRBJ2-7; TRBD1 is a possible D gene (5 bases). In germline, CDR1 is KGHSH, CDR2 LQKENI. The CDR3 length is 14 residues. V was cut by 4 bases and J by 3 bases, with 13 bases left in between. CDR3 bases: TGTGCCAGCTCACAGGGGCAGAAGATCTACGAGCAGTACTTC. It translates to CASSQGQKIYEQYF.

The CDR3 sequence is CASSPRGMGQPQHF. CDR3 nucleotide sequence: TGTGCCAGCAGCCCCAGGGGTATGGGTCAGCCCCAGCATTTT. The J gene is TRBJ1-5, the V gene TRBV3-1 (or the pseudogene TRBV3-2), with D perhaps TRBD1 (6 bases). The V gene lost 4 bases and the J gene lost 6 bases, with 13 bases spanning the gap. Germline V CDR1 and CDR2: LGHDT, YNNKEL (reference sequence). This CDR3 comprises 14 residues.

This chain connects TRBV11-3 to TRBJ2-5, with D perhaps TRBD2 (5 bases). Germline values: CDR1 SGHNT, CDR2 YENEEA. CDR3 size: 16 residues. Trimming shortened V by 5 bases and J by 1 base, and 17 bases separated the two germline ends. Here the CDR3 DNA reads TGTGCCAGCAGCCCCCGGGGAGCAGGTTTCCAAGAGACCCAGTACTTC. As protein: CASSPRGAGFQETQYF.

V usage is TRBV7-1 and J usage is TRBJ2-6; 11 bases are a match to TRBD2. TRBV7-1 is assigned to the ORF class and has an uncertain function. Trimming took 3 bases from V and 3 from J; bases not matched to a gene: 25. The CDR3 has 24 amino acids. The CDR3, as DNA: TGTGCCAGCAGCTCGCCCGTTAATCGACCCATCATAGCGGGGGGGCCGAGTGGGGCCAACGTCCTGACTTTC. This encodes CASSSPVNRPIIAGGPSGANVLTF.

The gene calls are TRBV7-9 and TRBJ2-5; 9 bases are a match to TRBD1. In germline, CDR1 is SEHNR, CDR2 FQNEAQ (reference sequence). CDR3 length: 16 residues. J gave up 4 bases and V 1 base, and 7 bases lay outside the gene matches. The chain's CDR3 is CASSLENRGRLETQYF. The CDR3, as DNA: TGTGCCAGCAGCTTAGAGAACAGGGGGCGATTAGAGACCCAGTACTTC.

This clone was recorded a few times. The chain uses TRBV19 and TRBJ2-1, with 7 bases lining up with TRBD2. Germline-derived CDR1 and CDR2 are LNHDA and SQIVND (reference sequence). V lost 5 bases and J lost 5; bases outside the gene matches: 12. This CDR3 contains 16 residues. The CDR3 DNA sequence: TGTGCCAGTAGTTCTCCCGGGACTATGAATGACAATGAGCAGTTCTTC. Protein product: CASSSPGTMNDNEQFF.

The CDR3: CASSIIIRQGSANYGYTF. The CDR3 bases are TGTGCCAGTAGTATAATTATTCGTCAGGGGTCGGCGAACTATGGCTACACCTTC. J is TRBJ1-2 and V is TRBV19, with a weak D call TRBD1 (6 bases). Germline V CDR1 and CDR2: LNHDA, SQIVND (reference sequence). The CDR3 sequence is 18 residues long. V was shortened by 2 bases and J by 2 bases, with 21 bases between the two germline ends.

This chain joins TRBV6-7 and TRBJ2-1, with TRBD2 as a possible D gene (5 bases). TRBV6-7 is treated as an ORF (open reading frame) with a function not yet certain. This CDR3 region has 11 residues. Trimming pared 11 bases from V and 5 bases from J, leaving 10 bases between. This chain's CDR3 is CADGKDNEQFF. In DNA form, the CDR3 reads TGTGCCGACGGGAAGGACAATGAGCAGTTCTTC.

The CDR3 protein is CASSQVTPLALTDTQYF. The CDR3 coding sequence is TGTGCCAGCAGCCAAGTAACTCCCCTAGCCCTCACAGATACGCAGTATTTT. The J gene is TRBJ2-3, the V gene TRBV3-1 (or the pseudogene TRBV3-2); D may be TRBD2 (5 bases). V dropped 1 base and J dropped 2 bases, with 16 bases sitting between them. The CDR3 spans 17 residues. Looked up from germline, CDR1 is LGHDT and CDR2 is YNNKEL (reference sequence).

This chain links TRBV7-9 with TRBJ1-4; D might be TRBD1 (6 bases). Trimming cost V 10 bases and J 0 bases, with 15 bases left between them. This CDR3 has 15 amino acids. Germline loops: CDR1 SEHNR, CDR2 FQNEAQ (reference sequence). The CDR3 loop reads CATGGQFSTNEKLFF. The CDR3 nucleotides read TGTGCCACGGGAGGACAGTTCTCAACTAATGAAAAACTGTTTTTT.

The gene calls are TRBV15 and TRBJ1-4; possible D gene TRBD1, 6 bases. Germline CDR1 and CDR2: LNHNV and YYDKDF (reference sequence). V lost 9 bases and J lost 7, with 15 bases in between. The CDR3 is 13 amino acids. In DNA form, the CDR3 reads TGTGCCACTACCAGGGGAATAGGTGAAAAACTGTTTTTT. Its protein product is CATTRGIGEKLFF.

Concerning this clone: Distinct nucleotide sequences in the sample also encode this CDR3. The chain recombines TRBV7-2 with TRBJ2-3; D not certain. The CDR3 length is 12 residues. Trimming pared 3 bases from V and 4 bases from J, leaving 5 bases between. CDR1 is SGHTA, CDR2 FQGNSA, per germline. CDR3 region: CASSFSADTQYF. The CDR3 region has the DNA TGTGCCAGCAGCTTCTCGGCAGATACGCAGTATTTT.

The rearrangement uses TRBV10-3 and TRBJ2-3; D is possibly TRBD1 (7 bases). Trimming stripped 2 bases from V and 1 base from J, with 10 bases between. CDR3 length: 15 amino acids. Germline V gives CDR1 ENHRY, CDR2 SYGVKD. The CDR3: CAISETGEGTDTQYF. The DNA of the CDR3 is TGTGCCATCAGTGAGACAGGGGAGGGCACAGATACGCAGTATTTT.